A single sample is the source of the 10 T cell receptor beta chains below, sequenced in a study of immune cell composition in non-small cell lung cancer. The normal lung sample lay at least 3 cm, and maximally far, from the tumour. Assay used: immunoSEQ multiplex PCR; TCRdb lists only in-frame clones, some missing. The table includes 6,000 to 8,500 clones, around two thirds detected once. Sequences were obtained from non-adjacent lung tissue. The source is a human donor with non-small cell lung cancer.

The J gene is TRBJ1-1, the V gene TRBV9, with a possible D match to TRBD1 (5 bases). Trimming took 3 bases from V and 2 from J, leaving 17 bases between them. Germline CDR1 reads SGDLS; CDR2 reads YYNGEE. This CDR3 has 16 residues. DNA for the CDR3: TGTGCCAGCAGCGGGGGCCCCTCTATATTAAACACTGAAGCTTTCTTT. Amino acid sequence: CASSGGPSILNTEAFF. Looking up the rest from reference TRBV9 and TRBJ1-1 gives the full variable domain: DSGVTQTPKHLITATGQRVTLRCSPRSGDLSVYWYQQSLDQGLQFLIQYYNGEERAKGNILERFSAQQFPDLHSELNLSSLELGDSALYFCASSGGPSILNTEAFFGQGTRLTVV.

The chain has TRBV6-1 and TRBJ2-6, with TRBD1 as a possible D gene (6 bases). The germline V gene has CDR1 MNHNS and CDR2 SASEGT. The CDR3 consists of 15 residues. V lost 7 bases and J 0 bases, leaving 10 bases between the germline ends. In DNA form, the CDR3 reads TGTGCCAGCAACCTACAGGGCTCTGGGGCCAACGTCCTGACTTTC. Encoded protein: CASNLQGSGANVLTF.

The chain uses TRBV7-2 and TRBJ2-7; the D is unclear. Germline loops: CDR1 SGHTA, CDR2 FQGNSA. This CDR3 has 13 amino acids. V lost 3 bases and J lost 6, with 12 bases in between. The chain's CDR3 is CASSFKSIGEQYF. CDR3 nucleotides: TGTGCCAGCAGCTTCAAGAGCATTGGCGAGCAGTACTTC.

The chain couples TRBV19 to TRBJ2-3; no clear D. V was clipped by 1 base and J by 0 bases, with 14 bases between them. Germline CDR1 LNHDA, CDR2 SQIVND (reference sequence). This CDR3 is built from 17 residues. As DNA, the CDR3 is TGTGCCAGTAGTATAGTGGAGACCCTAACTAGCACAGATACGCAGTATTTT. It specifies CASSIVETLTSTDTQYF.

This chain joins TRBV19 and TRBJ2-2, with 8 bases matching TRBD1. Germline CDR1 LNHDA, CDR2 SQIVND (reference sequence). V trimming: 5 bases; J trimming: 3 bases; junction bases outside the gene matches: 8. This CDR3 has 16 amino acids. Written as DNA, the CDR3 is TGTGCCAGTAGTGTCTCCAGGGGGCGCGACACCGGGGAGCTGTTTTTT. This codes for CASSVSRGRDTGELFF.

The chain employs TRBV5-1 and TRBJ1-2, with 8 bases that match TRBD1. CDR1 and CDR2 (germline): SGHRS, YFSETQ. V was pared by 7 bases and J by 5 bases, with 16 bases of the junction left unmatched. This CDR3 spans 16 amino acids. The CDR3 loop reads CASGPTGAIDEYGYTF. The CDR3 bases are TGCGCCAGCGGCCCGACAGGGGCCATTGATGAATATGGCTACACCTTC. The complete variable domain, with remaining parts taken from reference TRBV5-1 and TRBJ1-2, reads KAGVTQTPRYLIKTRGQQVTLSCSPISGHRSVSWYQQTPGQGLQFLFEYFSETQRNKGNFPGRFSGRQFSNSRSEMNVSTLELGDSALYLCASGPTGAIDEYGYTFGSGTRLTVV.

The rearrangement uses TRBV7-9 and TRBJ2-1; 10 bases are shared with TRBD2. Per germline, CDR1 SEHNR and CDR2 FQNEAQ (reference sequence). This CDR3 has 17 amino acids. After removal of 2 bases from V and 12 bases from J, the junction contained 16 bases not matched to a gene. The CDR3 spells CASSLSVWLAGDRRQFF. The CDR3 DNA sequence: TGTGCCAGCAGCTTATCGGTATGGCTAGCGGGAGACCGGAGGCAGTTCTTC.

The rearrangement links TRBV11-2 to TRBJ2-7, with 9 bases that match TRBD1. V shed 5 bases and J 3 bases; nucleotides not matched to a gene: 5. Germline V gene data show CDR1 as SGHAT and CDR2 as FQNNGV. The CDR3 sequence is 14 residues long. The CDR3 loop reads CASSAGTGFYEQYF. The DNA of the CDR3 is TGTGCCAGCAGCGCCGGGACAGGGTTCTACGAGCAGTACTTC.

The sample holds a few counts of this clone. V and J are TRBV28 and TRBJ2-7; 10 bases match TRBD2. Trimming removed 4 bases from V and 5 bases from J; junction bases left unmatched: 5. Germline CDR1 and CDR2: MDHEN and SYDVKM. The CDR3 spans 14 residues. CDR3 loop: CASSSASGSHEQYF. In nucleotides, the CDR3 is TGTGCCAGCAGTTCCGCTAGCGGGAGCCACGAGCAGTACTTC.

This chain uses TRBV2 with TRBJ2-1; 15 nucleotides line up with TRBD2. The V gene end was trimmed by 6 bases and the J gene end by 8 bases; junction bases not matched to a gene: 2. Per the germline V gene, CDR1 is SNHLY and CDR2 is FYNNEI. CDR3 length: 14 residues. CDR3 nucleotides: TGTGCCAGCAGGGGGACTAGCGGGAGGTATGAGCAGTTCTTC. Amino acid sequence: CASRGTSGRYEQFF.